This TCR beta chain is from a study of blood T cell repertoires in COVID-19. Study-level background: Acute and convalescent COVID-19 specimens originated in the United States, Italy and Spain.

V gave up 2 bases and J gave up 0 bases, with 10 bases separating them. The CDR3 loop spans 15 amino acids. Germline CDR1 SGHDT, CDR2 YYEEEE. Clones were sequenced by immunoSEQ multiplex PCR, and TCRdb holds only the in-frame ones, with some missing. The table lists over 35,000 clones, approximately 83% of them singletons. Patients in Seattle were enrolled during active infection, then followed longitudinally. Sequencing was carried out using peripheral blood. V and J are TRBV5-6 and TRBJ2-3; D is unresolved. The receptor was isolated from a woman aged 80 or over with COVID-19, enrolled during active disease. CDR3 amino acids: CASSFVAVSTDTQYF. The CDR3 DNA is TGTGCCAGCAGCTTCGTGGCGGTTAGCACAGATACGCAGTATTTT.